Below, 31 T cell receptor beta chains from the same sample are listed, as sequenced in a study of T cells after yellow fever vaccination. Each CDR3 protein gets one entry after TCRdb re-called the 5' RACE reads with MiXCR. Among 110,000 to 150,000 distinct CDR3 sequences listed, 6.6% were seen once. Material: CD4+ T cells sorted from PBMCs, obtained 10 days after the yellow fever booster vaccination. The receptors here all came from a man aged 30-40 years who received the YFV17D yellow fever vaccine.

This clonotype has at least ten counts. The chain couples TRBV4-1 to TRBJ2-7; 8 bases are shared with TRBD1. J was trimmed by 0 bases and V by 2 bases; bases with no gene match: 3. CDR1 and CDR2 (germline): MGHRA, YSYEKL. This CDR3 comprises 15 residues. The CDR3 DNA reads as TGCGCCAGCAGCCAACAGGGACAGGCCTCCTACGAGCAGTACTTC. It translates to CASSQQGQASYEQYF.

This clonotype was observed many times. The chain uses TRBV20-1 and TRBJ2-3, with 8 bases aligning to TRBD2. V was pared by 6 bases and J by 2 bases, with 10 bases of the junction left unmatched. CDR1 and CDR2 (germline): DFQATT, SNEGSKA (reference sequence). The CDR3 totals 15 residues. CDR3 in amino acids: CSALVVAGFTDTQYF. The CDR3 bases are TGCAGTGCCCTCGTGGTAGCGGGGTTCACAGATACGCAGTATTTT.

This clonotype occurred many times. The genes are TRBV28 and TRBJ1-5; D perhaps matches TRBD1 (5 bases). Trimming took off 3 bases at V and 12 bases at J, with 9 bases between the two ends. CDR1 MDHEN and CDR2 SYDVKM come from the germline V gene. The CDR3 covers 11 residues. In DNA form, the CDR3 reads TGTGCCAGCAGTTTTACGGGGCTCCAGCATTTT. Its protein is CASSFTGLQHF.

This clonotype was seen a few times. The chain combines TRBV7-2 with TRBJ1-1, with 8 nucleotides matching TRBD1. There are 14 residues in the CDR3. V lost 5 bases to trimming and J lost 4 bases; unmatched junction nucleotides: 6. The germline V gene has CDR1 SGHTA and CDR2 FQGNSA. CDR3 protein: CASSPRQGSTEAFF. The CDR3 nucleotides read TGTGCCAGCAGCCCCCGACAGGGGTCCACTGAAGCTTTCTTT.

This rearrangement joins TRBV6-5 to TRBJ2-1; D might be TRBD1 (5 bases). Trimming removed 4 bases from V and 10 bases from J, with 20 bases in between. CDR1 MNHEY and CDR2 SVGAGI come from the germline V gene. The CDR3 is 15 amino acids. The CDR3 is CASSSATAGSLEQFF. Here the CDR3 DNA reads TGTGCCAGCAGTTCGGCTACCGCAGGGTCCCTGGAGCAGTTCTTC.

In its sample, this clonotype was seen many times. V usage is TRBV6-5 and J usage is TRBJ2-1; TRBD2 matches at 9 bases. CDR1 is MNHEY, CDR2 SVGAGI, per germline. Losses at the gene ends were 0 bases for V and 7 bases for J; bases not matched to a gene: 4. The CDR3 extends over 15 amino acids. The CDR3 nucleotides read TGTGCCAGCAGTTACTCTAGCGGGAGTAGGAATGAGCAGTTCTTC. It codes for CASSYSSGSRNEQFF.

The chain uses TRBV7-2 and TRBJ2-4; D call uncertain. Trimming cost V 1 base and J 1 base, with 11 bases left between them. Germline V gene lookup returns CDR1 SGHTA and CDR2 FQGNSA. The CDR3 spans 16 residues. The CDR3 reads CASSLVGSSAKNIQYF. The DNA of the CDR3 is TGTGCCAGCAGCTTAGTTGGGTCCTCGGCCAAAAACATTCAGTACTTC.

This clonotype has a count of ten or more. The chain links TRBV5-1 to TRBJ2-2, with D perhaps TRBD2 (5 bases). The V gene lost 1 base and the J gene lost 7 bases, with 11 bases spanning the gap. Germline V gene lookup returns CDR1 SGHRS and CDR2 YFSETQ. The CDR3 runs 14 residues. The CDR3 bases are TGCGCCAGCAGCTTGACTAGACTGGGCGGGGAGCTGTTTTTT. Its protein is CASSLTRLGGELFF. Using reference TRBV5-1 and TRBJ2-2 for the parts outside the CDR3, the full variable domain is KAGVTQTPRYLIKTRGQQVTLSCSPISGHRSVSWYQQTPGQGLQFLFEYFSETQRNKGNFPGRFSGRQFSNSRSEMNVSTLELGDSALYLCASSLTRLGGELFFGEGSRLTVL.

This clonotype was recorded a few times. The rearrangement joins TRBV20-1 to TRBJ1-5, with D possibly matching TRBD1 (5 bases). This CDR3 comprises 13 residues. Germline V gene sequence: CDR1 DFQATT, CDR2 SNEGSKA (reference sequence). V was trimmed by 1 base and J by 5 bases, leaving 9 bases between them. The CDR3 bases are TGCAGTGCTAGAGGGACAACCGATCAGCCCCAGCATTTT. Translation gives CSARGTTDQPQHF.

The table lists this clonotype with many counts. The V call is TRBV18, the J call TRBJ2-3; D is perhaps TRBD2 (6 bases). This CDR3 has 16 residues. Germline-derived CDR1 and CDR2 are KGHSH and LQKENI. Trimming pared 1 base from V and 2 bases from J, leaving 13 bases between. The CDR3 here is CASSPLPSASTDTQYF. The CDR3 bases are TGTGCCAGCTCACCACTCCCTAGCGCCTCCACAGATACGCAGTATTTT. The variable domain in full, with the rest retrieved from reference TRBV18 and TRBJ2-3, is NAGVMQNPRHLVRRRGQEARLRCSPMKGHSHVYWYRQLPEEGLKFMVYLQKENIIDESGMPKERFSAEFPKEGPSILRIQQVVRGDSAAYFCASSPLPSASTDTQYFGPGTRLTVL.

This clonotype came up many times. The J gene is TRBJ2-3, the V gene TRBV19, with D perhaps being TRBD1 or TRBD2 (6 bases each). The germline V gene encodes CDR1 LNHDA and CDR2 SQIVND (reference sequence). This CDR3 has 15 amino acids. Trimming removed 5 bases at V and 5 bases at J, with 17 bases between. Here the CDR3 DNA reads TGTGCCAGTAGTGGCGGGACATCGGGGATAGATACGCAGTATTTT. It specifies CASSGGTSGIDTQYF.

This clonotype occurred many times. The chain has TRBV6-5 and TRBJ2-1; D is perhaps TRBD1 or TRBD2 (5 bases each). Germline lookup yields CDR1 MNHEY and CDR2 SVGAGI. V shed 7 bases and J shed 6 bases, with 16 bases lying between them. The length of the CDR3 is 14 residues. In DNA form, the CDR3 reads TGTGCCAGCATCGAGGGACCGGCGGCCAATGAGCAGTTCTTC. This translates into CASIEGPAANEQFF.

This clonotype was recorded many times. The chain uses TRBV29-1 and TRBJ2-1, with 7 bases identical to TRBD1. This CDR3 has 12 residues. J gave up 10 bases and V 3 bases, and 6 bases lay outside the gene matches. In germline, CDR1 is SQVTM, CDR2 ANQGSEA. In nucleotides, the CDR3 is TGCAGCGTTGACGAGGGGGCGCAGGAGCAGTTCTTC. This sequence encodes CSVDEGAQEQFF.

This clonotype was counted many times. The chain couples TRBV11-3 to TRBJ2-1, with TRBD2 matching over 8 bases. Trimming removed 6 bases from V and 3 bases from J; junction bases left unmatched: 10. The CDR3 consists of 16 residues. The germline V gene has CDR1 SGHNT and CDR2 YENEEA. This CDR3 reads CASSSGRGAVYNEQFF. Written as DNA, the CDR3 is TGTGCCAGCAGTAGCGGGCGGGGGGCTGTCTACAATGAGCAGTTCTTC.

This clonotype was detected many times. The chain combines TRBV12-3 or TRBV12-4 with TRBJ2-7, with D unresolved. The CDR3 is made up of 12 amino acids. The V end lost 3 bases, the J end lost 4 bases, and 7 bases lay between the germline ends. This chain's CDR3 is CASSFYSYEQYF. The CDR3 region has the DNA TGTGCCAGCAGTTTCTACAGTTACGAGCAGTACTTC.

In regard to this clonotype: A much larger clone is a single base away; this may be a read error. The rearrangement links TRBV5-1 to TRBJ2-6, with D possibly being TRBD1 (6 bases). Germline-derived CDR1 and CDR2 are SGHRS and YFSETQ. The CDR3 has 16 residues. V was pared by 0 bases and J by 6 bases, with 13 bases between. CDR3 sequence: CASSLAGGGPANVLTF. In DNA form, the CDR3 reads TGCGCCAGCAGCTTGGCCGGTGGGGGCCCGGCCAACGTCCTGACTTTC.

This clonotype was observed at least ten times. The chain is built from TRBV20-1 and TRBJ2-6; weak D call: TRBD2 (5 bases). Per germline, CDR1 DFQATT and CDR2 SNEGSKA (reference sequence). V lost 6 bases to trimming and J lost 2 bases, with 11 bases between them. The CDR3 is 14 residues long. This chain's CDR3 is CSAKRVAGANVLTF. Here the CDR3 DNA reads TGCAGTGCCAAGAGGGTGGCTGGGGCCAACGTCCTGACTTTC.

The chain links TRBV7-2 to TRBJ1-4, with TRBD1 matching 8 bases. The ends lost 5 bases at V and 5 bases at J; junction bases unmatched: 4. The CDR3 length is 14 residues. Germline V gene sequence: CDR1 SGHTA, CDR2 FQGNSA. CDR3 sequence reads: CASSPRTGNEKLFF. CDR3 bases: TGTGCCAGCAGCCCCCGGACAGGGAATGAAAAACTGTTTTTT.

This clonotype was seen repeatedly, ten times or more. CDR3 amino acids: CASSQEYSTYNEQFF. In DNA form, the CDR3 reads TGCGCCAGCAGCCAAGAATATTCTACCTACAATGAGCAGTTCTTC. The rearrangement joins TRBV4-3 to TRBJ2-1; the D is unclear. Trimming took 0 bases from V and 2 from J, leaving 8 bases between them. Germline CDR1 reads LGHNA; CDR2 reads YSLEER. The CDR3 extends over 15 amino acids.

Regarding this clonotype: Given a much more abundant clone one base away, this may be a read error. The chain links TRBV3-1 to TRBJ2-7; D assignment may be TRBD1 or TRBD2 (5 bases each). The CDR3 contains 15 residues. Germline CDR1 LGHDT, CDR2 YNNKEL (reference sequence). Trimming cost V 0 bases and J 3 bases, with 12 bases left between them. In nucleotides, the CDR3 is TGTGCCAGCAGCCAAGAGGGACCAGCGAGCTACGAGCAGTACTTC. It specifies CASSQEGPASYEQYF.

The sample holds a few counts of this clonotype. The rearrangement joins TRBV27 to TRBJ2-7; TRBD1 matches 9 bases. CDR1 and CDR2 (germline): MNHEY, SMNVEV (reference sequence). The CDR3 length is 13 residues. V shed 6 bases, J shed 5 bases, and the junction held 5 bases outside the gene matches. CDR3: CASRPRTGDEQYF. The DNA of the CDR3 is TGTGCCAGCAGGCCACGGACAGGGGACGAGCAGTACTTC.

The J gene is TRBJ1-5, the V gene TRBV20-1, with 7 bases identical to TRBD1. CDR1 and CDR2 from the germline V gene are DFQATT and SNEGSKA (reference sequence). The CDR3 is 17 residues long. V was clipped by 6 bases and J by 2 bases; unmatched bases: 16. CDR3 in amino acids: CSAPVRGGDARNQPQHF. CDR3 nucleotides: TGCAGTGCACCCGTCAGGGGGGGCGATGCTCGCAATCAGCCCCAGCATTTT.

The table lists this clonotype with many counts. This chain uses TRBV12-3 or TRBV12-4 with TRBJ2-1; D ambiguous. Trimming pared 5 bases from V and 4 bases from J, leaving 6 bases between. This CDR3 is 12 amino acids long. CDR3 sequence: CASSTRYNEQFF. The CDR3 region has the DNA TGTGCCAGCAGTACCCGTTACAATGAGCAGTTCTTC.

As for this clonotype: A clone one base away is much larger, so this may be a read error. V gene TRBV27 combines with J gene TRBJ2-5, with D hard to call. This CDR3 has 14 amino acids. Trimming shortened V by 3 bases and J by 3 bases, and 11 bases separated the two germline ends. CDR1 is MNHEY and CDR2 is SMNVEV in the germline V gene (reference sequence). CDR3 sequence: CASSFKNPKETQYF. In nucleotides, the CDR3 is TGTGCCAGCAGTTTTAAGAACCCCAAAGAGACCCAGTACTTC.

In this sample, this clonotype turned up many times. The rearrangement links TRBV7-2 to TRBJ2-2; no reliable D call. V was shortened by 4 bases and J by 3 bases, with 18 bases between the two germline ends. This CDR3 comprises 17 residues. Germline CDR1 reads SGHTA; CDR2 reads FQGNSA. CDR3 sequence: CASSSRFNPSDTGELFF. The CDR3 DNA is TGTGCCAGCAGCTCCCGATTTAATCCCTCGGACACCGGGGAGCTGTTTTTT.

In this sample, this clonotype turned up many times. The V and J genes are TRBV28 and TRBJ1-2; D might be TRBD1 (5 bases). V shed 3 bases and J shed 4 bases, with 9 bases lying between them. CDR1 is MDHEN and CDR2 is SYDVKM in the germline V gene. There are 13 residues in the CDR3. CDR3 bases: TGTGCCAGCAGTTTTCGGGGCTCCTATGGCTACACCTTC. Residues: CASSFRGSYGYTF.

Note on this clonotype: This may arise from a read error, as a much more abundant clone is one base away. The chain employs TRBV20-1 and TRBJ1-2; D might be TRBD1 (5 bases). The CDR3 length is 15 residues. V was shortened by 5 bases and J by 6 bases, with 22 bases between the two germline ends. The V gene's germline CDR1 is DFQATT and CDR2 SNEGSKA (reference sequence). This CDR3 is CSAPSRAGPTHGYTF. DNA of the CDR3: TGCAGTGCTCCTTCACGGGCAGGGCCAACCCATGGCTACACCTTC.

This clonotype was picked up many times. This chain uses TRBV24-1 with TRBJ2-3; D possibly corresponds to TRBD1 (6 bases). Trimming stripped 4 bases from V and 3 bases from J, with 16 bases between. The CDR3 has 16 amino acids. CDR1 and CDR2 (germline): KGHDR, SFDVKD. The CDR3 DNA follows: TGTGCCACCAGTGAGGCCAGGGGACGAGGGACAGATACGCAGTATTTT. Protein product: CATSEARGRGTDTQYF.

This sequence joins TRBV20-1 and TRBJ2-1; perhaps TRBD1 as D (6 bases). The CDR3 has 14 amino acids. Trimming took 5 bases from V and 1 from J, leaving 12 bases between them. From germline, CDR1 is DFQATT and CDR2 SNEGSKA (reference sequence). The CDR3 sequence: CSAPGQQSYNEQFF. CDR3 coding DNA: TGCAGTGCTCCCGGACAGCAATCCTACAATGAGCAGTTCTTC.

The chain has TRBV7-2 and TRBJ1-5; D unclear. Germline-derived CDR1 and CDR2 are SGHTA and FQGNSA. Trimming took 1 base from V and 4 from J, leaving 2 bases between them. The CDR3 loop spans 12 amino acids. CDR3 DNA: TGTGCCAGCAGCTTAGTAAATCAGCCCCAGCATTTT. It encodes CASSLVNQPQHF.

In regard to this clonotype: The junction and the germline gene differ at one end; a read error may be behind it. The chain links TRBV4-2 to TRBJ1-1, with 8 bases that match TRBD1. Germline V gene data show CDR1 as LGHNA and CDR2 as YNFKEQ. The CDR3 extends over 17 amino acids. This CDR3 reads CASTQPGRGRMNTEAFF. For the CDR3, the DNA is TGTGCCAGCACCCAACCAGGCAGGGGGCGAATGAACACTGAAGCTTTCTTT.